Listed here are 7 T cell receptor beta chains from one sample, sequenced in a study of blood T cell repertoires in COVID-19. TCRdb's copy holds only in-frame clones and misses some; the assay was immunoSEQ multiplex PCR. The sample lists a few hundred thousand clones, around 93% seen once, with 1.2% in the top ten. Specimen: PBMCs or T cells enriched from blood (not recorded which). These receptors were taken from a human donor in a cohort exposed to, infected with or recovered from COVID-19 (not recorded which). The donor label of this sample is uncertain.

This sequence joins TRBV4-1 and TRBJ1-4; 7 bases are shared with TRBD1. Germline CDR1 reads MGHRA; CDR2 reads YSYEKL. The CDR3 length is 16 residues. V lost 0 bases to trimming and J lost 5 bases; unmatched junction nucleotides: 6. In nucleotides, the CDR3 is TGCGCCAGCAGCCAAGAAGAGGGACAGAGAAATGAAAAACTGTTTTTT. It codes for CASSQEEGQRNEKLFF.

The chain joins TRBV2 to TRBJ2-3, with 9 bases that match TRBD1. The germline gives CDR1 SNHLY, CDR2 FYNNEI. This CDR3 contains 15 residues. Trimming removed 3 bases from V and 2 bases from J; junction bases left unmatched: 3. The CDR3 reads CASSDDRGVTDTQYF. CDR3 DNA: TGTGCCAGCAGTGACGACAGGGGGGTCACAGATACGCAGTATTTT.

CDR3 DNA sequence: TGTGCTACAACCAGGGGGACAGGGGGGCACACTGAAGCTTTCTTT. Its translation: CATTRGTGGHTEAFF. The chain joins TRBV12-5 to TRBJ1-1; TRBD1 agrees at 11 bases. With V trimmed by 10 bases and J by 3 bases, 10 bases remained unmatched. The germline CDR1 and CDR2 sequences are LGHNT and FRNRAP. The CDR3 runs 15 residues.

CDR3 amino acids: CSVVSGTGEKLFF. CDR3 sequence (DNA): TGCAGCGTTGTATCAGGGACAGGTGAAAAACTGTTTTTT. The chain uses TRBV29-1 and TRBJ1-4, with TRBD1 identical over 8 bases. This CDR3 is 13 amino acids long. J gave up 7 bases and V 4 bases, and 5 bases lay outside the gene matches. Germline V gives CDR1 SQVTM, CDR2 ANQGSEA.

The J gene is TRBJ2-7, the V gene TRBV4-2, with TRBD2 matching 8 bases. Trimming at V came to 0 bases and at J to 1 base, leaving 5 bases not matched to a gene. This CDR3 spans 16 amino acids. Germline V CDR1 and CDR2: LGHNA, YNFKEQ. CDR3 nucleotide sequence: TGTGCCAGCAGCCAAGAGGCGGGGGGCAAGTCCTACGAGCAGTACTTC. Translated, it gives CASSQEAGGKSYEQYF.

The chain employs TRBV7-9 and TRBJ2-3; TRBD2 aligns across 10 bases. CDR1 SEHNR and CDR2 FQNEAQ come from the germline V gene (reference sequence). The CDR3 totals 17 residues. Trimming at V came to 6 bases and at J to 3 bases, leaving 12 bases not matched to a gene. The CDR3 sequence: CASRPARVAGGTDTQYF. The CDR3 DNA sequence: TGTGCCAGCAGACCGGCGCGGGTAGCGGGGGGTACAGATACGCAGTATTTT.

The rearrangement joins TRBV24-1 to TRBJ2-7; TRBD2 matches at 9 bases. J lost 8 bases, V lost 4 bases, and 2 bases had no gene match. The CDR3 runs 12 residues. The germline CDR1 and CDR2 sequences are KGHDR and SFDVKD. CDR3 coding DNA: TGTGCCACCAGTGACGGGACTAGCAAGCAGTACTTC. Its protein is CATSDGTSKQYF.